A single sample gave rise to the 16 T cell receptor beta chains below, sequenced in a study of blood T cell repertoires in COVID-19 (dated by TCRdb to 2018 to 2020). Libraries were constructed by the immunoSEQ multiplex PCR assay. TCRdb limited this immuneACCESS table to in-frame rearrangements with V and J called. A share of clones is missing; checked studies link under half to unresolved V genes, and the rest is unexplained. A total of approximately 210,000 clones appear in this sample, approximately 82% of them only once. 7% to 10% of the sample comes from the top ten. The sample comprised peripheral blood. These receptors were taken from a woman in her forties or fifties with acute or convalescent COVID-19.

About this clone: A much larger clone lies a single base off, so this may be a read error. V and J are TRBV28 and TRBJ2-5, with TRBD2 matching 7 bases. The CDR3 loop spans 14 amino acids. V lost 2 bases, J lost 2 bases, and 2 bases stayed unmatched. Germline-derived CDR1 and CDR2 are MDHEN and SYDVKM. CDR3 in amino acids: CASSLRGGQETQYF. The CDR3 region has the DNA TGTGCCAGCAGTTTAAGGGGAGGGCAAGAGACCCAGTACTTC.

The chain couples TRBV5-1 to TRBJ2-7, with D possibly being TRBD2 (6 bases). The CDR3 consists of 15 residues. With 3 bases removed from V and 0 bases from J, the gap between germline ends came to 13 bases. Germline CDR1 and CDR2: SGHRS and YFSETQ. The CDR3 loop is CASSWGDGSSYEQYF. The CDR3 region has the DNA TGCGCCAGCAGCTGGGGGGACGGGAGCTCCTACGAGCAGTACTTC.

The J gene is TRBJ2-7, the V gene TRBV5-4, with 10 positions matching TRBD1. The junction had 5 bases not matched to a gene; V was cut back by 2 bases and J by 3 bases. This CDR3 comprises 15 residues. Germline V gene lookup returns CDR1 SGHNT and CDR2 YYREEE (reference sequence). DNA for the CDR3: TGTGCCAGCAGCTTACCGGGACAGGGGCACTACGAGCAGTACTTC. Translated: CASSLPGQGHYEQYF.

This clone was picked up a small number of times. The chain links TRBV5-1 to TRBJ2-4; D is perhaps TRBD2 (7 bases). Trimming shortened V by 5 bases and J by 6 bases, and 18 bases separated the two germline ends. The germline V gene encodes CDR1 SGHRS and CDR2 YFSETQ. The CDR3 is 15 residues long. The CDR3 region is CASSSAGGGGNIQYF. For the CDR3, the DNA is TGCGCCAGCAGTTCGGCCGGGGGCGGGGGAAACATTCAGTACTTC.

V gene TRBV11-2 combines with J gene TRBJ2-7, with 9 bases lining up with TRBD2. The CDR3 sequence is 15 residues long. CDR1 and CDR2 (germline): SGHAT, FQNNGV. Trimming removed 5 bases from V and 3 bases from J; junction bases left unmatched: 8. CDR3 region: CASSPISGSHYEQYF. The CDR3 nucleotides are TGTGCCAGCAGCCCTATTAGCGGGAGTCACTACGAGCAGTACTTC.

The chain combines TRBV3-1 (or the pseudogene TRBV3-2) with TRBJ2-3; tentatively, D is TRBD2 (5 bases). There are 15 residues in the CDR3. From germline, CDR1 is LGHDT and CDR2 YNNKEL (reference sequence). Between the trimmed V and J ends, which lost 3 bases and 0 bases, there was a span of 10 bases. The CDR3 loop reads CASSHRDPSTDTQYF. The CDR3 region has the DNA TGTGCCAGCAGCCATCGGGATCCTAGCACAGATACGCAGTATTTT.

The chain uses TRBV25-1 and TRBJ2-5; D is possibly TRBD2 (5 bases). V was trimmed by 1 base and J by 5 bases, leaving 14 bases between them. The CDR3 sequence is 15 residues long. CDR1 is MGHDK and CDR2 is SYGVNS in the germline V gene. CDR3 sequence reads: CASSEWGDGAETQYF. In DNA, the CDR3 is TGTGCCAGCAGTGAATGGGGAGACGGTGCCGAGACCCAGTACTTC.

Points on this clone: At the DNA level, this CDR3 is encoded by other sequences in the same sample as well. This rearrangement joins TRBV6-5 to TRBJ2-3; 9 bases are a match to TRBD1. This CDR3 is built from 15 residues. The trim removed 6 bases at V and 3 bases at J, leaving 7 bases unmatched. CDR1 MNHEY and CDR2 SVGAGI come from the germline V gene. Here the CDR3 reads CASSHRGRRTDTQYF. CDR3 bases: TGTGCCAGCAGCCACAGGGGGCGTCGGACAGATACGCAGTATTTT.

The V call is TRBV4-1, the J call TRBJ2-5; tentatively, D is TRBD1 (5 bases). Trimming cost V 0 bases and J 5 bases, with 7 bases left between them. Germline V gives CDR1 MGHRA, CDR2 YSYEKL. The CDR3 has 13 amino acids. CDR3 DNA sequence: TGCGCCAGCAGCCAAGAGACAGAGGAGACCCAGTACTTC. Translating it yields CASSQETEETQYF.

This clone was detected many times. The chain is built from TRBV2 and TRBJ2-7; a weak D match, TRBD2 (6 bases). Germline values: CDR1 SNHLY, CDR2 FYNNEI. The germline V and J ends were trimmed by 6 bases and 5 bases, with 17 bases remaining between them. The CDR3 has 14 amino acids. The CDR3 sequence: CASRGRRGGDEQYF. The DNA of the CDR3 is TGTGCCAGCAGGGGTAGAAGGGGCGGGGACGAGCAGTACTTC.

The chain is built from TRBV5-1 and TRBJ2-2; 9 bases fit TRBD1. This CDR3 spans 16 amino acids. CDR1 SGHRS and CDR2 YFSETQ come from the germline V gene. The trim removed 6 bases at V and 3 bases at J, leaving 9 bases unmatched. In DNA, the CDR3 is TGCGCCAGCAACTCACGGGACAGGGTGCACACCGGGGAGCTGTTTTTT. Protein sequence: CASNSRDRVHTGELFF.

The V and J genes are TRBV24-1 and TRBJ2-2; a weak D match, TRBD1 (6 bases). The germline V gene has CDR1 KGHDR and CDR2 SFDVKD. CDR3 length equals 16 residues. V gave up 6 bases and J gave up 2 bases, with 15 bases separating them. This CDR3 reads CATSPLSGTNTGELFF. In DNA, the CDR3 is TGTGCCACCAGTCCCTTAAGTGGGACAAACACCGGGGAGCTGTTTTTT.

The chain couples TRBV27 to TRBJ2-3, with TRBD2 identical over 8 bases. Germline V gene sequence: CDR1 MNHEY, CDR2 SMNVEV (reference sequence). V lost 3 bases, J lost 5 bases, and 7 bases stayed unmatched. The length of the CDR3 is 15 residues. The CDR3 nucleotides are TGTGCCAGCAGTTTTAGGGCTAGCGGGCAAGATACGCAGTATTTT. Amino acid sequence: CASSFRASGQDTQYF.

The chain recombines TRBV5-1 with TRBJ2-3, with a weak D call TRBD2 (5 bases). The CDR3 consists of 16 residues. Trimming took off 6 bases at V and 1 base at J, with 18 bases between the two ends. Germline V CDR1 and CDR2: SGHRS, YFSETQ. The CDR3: CASNPGGGSRTDTQYF. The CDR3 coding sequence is TGCGCCAGCAACCCCGGCGGAGGCTCTCGCACAGATACGCAGTATTTT.

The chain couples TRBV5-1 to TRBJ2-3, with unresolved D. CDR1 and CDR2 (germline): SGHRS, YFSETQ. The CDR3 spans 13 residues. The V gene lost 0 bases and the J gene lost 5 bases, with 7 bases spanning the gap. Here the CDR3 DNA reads TGCGCCAGCAGCTTGGGAGTGGTAGATACGCAGTATTTT. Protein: CASSLGVVDTQYF.

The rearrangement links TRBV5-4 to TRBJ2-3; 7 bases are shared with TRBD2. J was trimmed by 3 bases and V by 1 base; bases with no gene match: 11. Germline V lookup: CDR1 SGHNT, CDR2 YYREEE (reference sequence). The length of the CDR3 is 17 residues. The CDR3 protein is CASSLSGAGVGTDTQYF. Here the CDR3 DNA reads TGTGCCAGCAGCTTGTCCGGCGCGGGAGTTGGGACAGATACGCAGTATTTT.